Below, 24 T cell receptor beta chains from the same sample are listed, as sequenced in a study of blood T cell repertoires in COVID-19 (dated by TCRdb to 2018 to 2020). Library method: the immunoSEQ multiplex PCR assay. What TCRdb holds here is the immuneACCESS table cut down to in-frame rearrangements. Part of the clones is not present; checked against another copy, under half of the missing clones reflect an unresolved V gene, and the others are unexplained. The sample yields about 200,000 clones; roughly 85% were counted once. The ten largest clones capture about 2.7% of the sample. The sample taken for sequencing was peripheral blood. These receptors all stem from a woman aged 40 to 50 with active or convalescent COVID-19.

This clone appeared once. The chain carries TRBV13 and TRBJ1-3, with 7 bases fitting TRBD1. Germline CDR1 PRHDT, CDR2 FYEKMQ (reference sequence). J gave up 13 bases and V 3 bases, and 6 bases lay outside the gene matches. The CDR3 is made up of 12 amino acids. The CDR3 protein is CASSFRQGNIYF. The DNA for the CDR3 is TGTGCCAGCAGCTTCAGACAGGGAAATATATATTTT.

This chain uses TRBV12-5 with TRBJ2-7; 10 bases line up with TRBD1. The CDR3 consists of 15 residues. Germline V gene data show CDR1 as LGHNT and CDR2 as FRNRAP. With V trimmed by 6 bases and J by 1 base, 6 bases remained unmatched. CDR3 amino acids: CASGLGQGCSYEQYF. In nucleotides, the CDR3 is TGTGCTAGTGGCCTGGGACAGGGGTGTTCCTACGAGCAGTACTTC. Based on the CDR3 plus reference TRBV12-5 and TRBJ2-7, the full variable domain is DARVTQTPRHKVTEMGQEVTMRCQPILGHNTVFWYRQTMMQGLELLAYFRNRAPLDDSGMPKDRFSAEMPDATLATLKIQPSEPRDSAVYFCASGLGQGCSYEQYFGPGTRLTVT.

The chain links TRBV3-1 (or the pseudogene TRBV3-2) to TRBJ1-2; 7 bases are shared with TRBD1. The germline gives CDR1 LGHDT, CDR2 YNNKEL (reference sequence). V gave up 5 bases and J gave up 5 bases; unmatched junction bases: 2. The CDR3 consists of 12 residues. The CDR3 sequence is CASSTGVYGYTF. The DNA of the CDR3 is TGTGCCAGCAGCACAGGGGTTTATGGCTACACCTTC.

The CDR3 region is CASSLSRGKNQPQHF. CDR3 nucleotide sequence: TGTGCCAGCAGTTTGAGTAGAGGGAAGAATCAGCCCCAGCATTTT. This chain uses TRBV27 with TRBJ1-5; D gene ambiguous. This CDR3 has 15 residues. Trimming took 3 bases from V and 4 from J, leaving 13 bases between them. Germline loops: CDR1 MNHEY, CDR2 SMNVEV (reference sequence).

CDR3 nucleotides: TGTGCCAGCAGACAATACAGGGAGTTGGACAATCAGCCCCAGCATTTT. Residues: CASRQYRELDNQPQHF. J is TRBJ1-5 and V is TRBV28; a weak D match, TRBD1 (6 bases). The ends were cut back, 6 bases at V and 3 bases at J, with 18 bases in the middle. CDR1 MDHEN and CDR2 SYDVKM come from the germline V gene. The CDR3 has 16 residues.

The table lists this clone with a count of one. The genes are TRBV5-1 and TRBJ2-2; D is possibly TRBD1 (5 bases). The length of the CDR3 is 14 residues. The germline V gene has CDR1 SGHRS and CDR2 YFSETQ. The V end lost 2 bases, the J end lost 5 bases, and 10 bases lay between the germline ends. In DNA, the CDR3 is TGCGCCAGCAGCTTTCAGGGCGAGACCGGGGAGCTGTTTTTT. Translating gives CASSFQGETGELFF.

V is TRBV11-3 and J is TRBJ2-3, with a tentative D call TRBD1 (6 bases). CDR3 length: 18 amino acids. Trimming pared 8 bases from V and 1 base from J, leaving 25 bases between. Germline loops: CDR1 SGHNT, CDR2 YENEEA. CDR3 amino acids: CASGQGTSRNDGTDTQYF. Here the CDR3 DNA reads TGTGCCAGCGGCCAGGGGACCTCAAGGAATGATGGCACAGATACGCAGTATTTT.

The rearrangement uses TRBV9 and TRBJ2-3; the match to TRBD2 covers 9 bases. Germline CDR1 is SGDLS and CDR2 is YYNGEE. With V trimmed by 0 bases and J by 3 bases, 8 bases remained unmatched. CDR3 length: 17 amino acids. The CDR3 loop is CASSVGLASGETDTQYF. As DNA, the CDR3 is TGTGCCAGCAGCGTAGGGCTGGCTAGCGGGGAGACAGATACGCAGTATTTT.

V usage is TRBV7-9 and J usage is TRBJ2-1; 10 positions match TRBD2. From germline, CDR1 is SEHNR and CDR2 FQNEAQ (reference sequence). Germline trimming cut 3 bases from V and 6 bases from J; bases unmatched to any gene: 2. The CDR3 length is 14 residues. CDR3: CASSLGLALNEQFF. For the CDR3, the DNA is TGTGCCAGCAGCTTGGGACTAGCGCTCAATGAGCAGTTCTTC. Full variable domain (rest looked up from reference TRBV7-9 and TRBJ2-1): DTGVSQNPRHKITKRGQNVTFRCDPISEHNRLYWYRQTLGQGPEFLTYFQNEAQLEKSRLLSDRFSAERPKGSFSTLEIQRTEQGDSAMYLCASSLGLALNEQFFGPGTRLTVL.

This clone showed up just a few times. The chain is built from TRBV5-1 and TRBJ1-4; D might be TRBD1 (5 bases). Germline CDR1 reads SGHRS; CDR2 reads YFSETQ. This CDR3 is built from 16 residues. V lost 0 bases to trimming and J lost 4 bases, with 13 bases between them. The CDR3 coding sequence is TGCGCCAGCAGCTTGGCAGGGCTCGTGGGTAATGAAAAACTGTTTTTT. Its translation is CASSLAGLVGNEKLFF.

The V call is TRBV6-1, the J call TRBJ2-1, with 15 bases matching TRBD2. V was clipped by 2 bases and J by 7 bases; unmatched bases: 6. Germline V gives CDR1 MNHNS, CDR2 SASEGT. This CDR3 has 17 amino acids. The CDR3 bases are TGTGCCAGCAGTGAATCCCGGACTAGCGGGGGGGGTAATGAGCAGTTCTTC. This codes for CASSESRTSGGGNEQFF.

The chain has TRBV2 and TRBJ1-2; D gene uncertain. V was trimmed by 5 bases and J by 2 bases, leaving 15 bases between them. Germline V lookup: CDR1 SNHLY, CDR2 FYNNEI. The CDR3 consists of 15 residues. The CDR3 here is CASSLTTNLNYGYTF. The CDR3 bases are TGTGCCAGCAGTCTAACTACAAACCTGAACTATGGCTACACCTTC.

The rearrangement joins TRBV24-1 to TRBJ2-2, with D perhaps TRBD1 (5 bases). In germline, CDR1 is KGHDR, CDR2 SFDVKD. V was trimmed by 3 bases and J by 6 bases, leaving 13 bases between them. The CDR3 spans 15 residues. This chain's CDR3 is CATSDLSQGSGELFF. Written as DNA, the CDR3 is TGTGCCACCAGTGATCTATCGCAGGGATCCGGGGAGCTGTTTTTT.

The chain is built from TRBV6-5 and TRBJ1-2, with 10 bases matching TRBD1. Germline CDR1 is MNHEY and CDR2 is SVGAGI. The CDR3 totals 16 residues. V was pared by 0 bases and J by 1 base, with 2 bases of the junction left unmatched. The DNA for the CDR3 is TGTGCCAGCAGTTACTCGAGGACAGGGGGTAACTATGGCTACACCTTC. Translation: CASSYSRTGGNYGYTF.

The V gene is TRBV10-2, the J gene TRBJ2-1, with 8 positions matching TRBD2. Trimming removed 3 bases from V and 2 bases from J; junction bases left unmatched: 6. The germline gives CDR1 WSHSY, CDR2 SAAADI. The CDR3 is 16 residues long. This chain's CDR3 is CASSDSGGAPYNEQFF. The CDR3, as DNA: TGCGCCAGCAGTGACTCCGGGGGGGCCCCCTACAATGAGCAGTTCTTC.

This rearrangement joins TRBV28 to TRBJ1-6; possibly TRBD1 for D (5 bases). Trimming cost V 2 bases and J 12 bases, with 5 bases left between them. Germline V gives CDR1 MDHEN, CDR2 SYDVKM. This CDR3 region has 11 residues. The CDR3 is CASSLTGPLHF. In DNA form, the CDR3 reads TGTGCCAGCAGTTTAACAGGACCCCTCCACTTT.

This clone was found a few times. The rearrangement links TRBV10-3 to TRBJ1-1, with D possibly matching TRBD1 (6 bases). The CDR3 spans 14 residues. CDR1 is ENHRY and CDR2 is SYGVKD in the germline V gene. V lost 10 bases and J 0 bases, leaving 15 bases between the germline ends. This CDR3 is CATYRDLLNTEAFF. The CDR3 bases are TGTGCCACTTACAGGGATTTGTTGAACACTGAAGCTTTCTTT.

The V and J genes are TRBV27 and TRBJ2-2; 11 nucleotides align to TRBD1. CDR1 is MNHEY and CDR2 is SMNVEV in the germline V gene (reference sequence). The CDR3 runs 17 residues. V shed 2 bases and J 6 bases; nucleotides not matched to a gene: 8. The CDR3, as DNA: TGTGCCAGCAGTTTAGAGTTCGTGGGACAGGGGGCCGGGGAGCTGTTTTTT. It codes for CASSLEFVGQGAGELFF.

This chain uses TRBV20-1 with TRBJ2-7; a weak D match, TRBD2 (5 bases). The V end lost 3 bases, the J end lost 1 base, and 10 bases lay between the germline ends. This CDR3 is built from 13 residues. CDR1 DFQATT and CDR2 SNEGSKA come from the germline V gene (reference sequence). CDR3 protein: CSASDGLSYEQYF. CDR3 DNA: TGCAGTGCTAGTGACGGACTTTCCTACGAGCAGTACTTC.

The gene calls are TRBV29-1 and TRBJ2-3, with D hard to call. Between the trimmed V and J ends, which lost 5 bases and 0 bases, there was a span of 9 bases. The germline V gene encodes CDR1 SQVTM and CDR2 ANQGSEA. CDR3 length: 13 residues. The CDR3 region has the DNA TGCAGCGTTACGGCGGTTAGCACAGATACGCAGTATTTT. Amino acids: CSVTAVSTDTQYF.

This chain uses TRBV11-2 with TRBJ2-1; D unresolved. The CDR3 length is 18 residues. In germline, CDR1 is SGHAT, CDR2 FQNNGV. V was clipped by 2 bases and J by 0 bases, with 17 bases between them. Here the CDR3 reads CASSLLVDSYSSYNEQFF. The CDR3, as DNA: TGTGCCAGCAGCTTATTGGTGGATAGCTATAGCTCCTACAATGAGCAGTTCTTC.

The chain is built from TRBV12-3 or TRBV12-4 and TRBJ2-1; no firm D call. This CDR3 is built from 13 residues. V was pared by 3 bases and J by 4 bases, with 7 bases between. The CDR3 nucleotides are TGTGCCAGCAGTTTGGGCAGATACAATGAGCAGTTCTTC. It translates to CASSLGRYNEQFF.

The chain recombines TRBV14 with TRBJ1-4, with D possibly being TRBD1 (5 bases). Trimming left V 2 bases short and J 5 bases short, with 9 bases between. The germline V gene has CDR1 SGHDN and CDR2 FVKESK. The CDR3 is 14 amino acids. This CDR3 reads CASSQSRANEKLFF. In DNA, the CDR3 is TGTGCCAGCAGCCAAAGCAGGGCAAATGAAAAACTGTTTTTT.

V gene TRBV5-1 combines with J gene TRBJ2-7; 7 bases agree with TRBD2. This CDR3 has 13 residues. Trimming at V came to 0 bases and at J to 5 bases, leaving 2 bases not matched to a gene. Looked up from germline, CDR1 is SGHRS and CDR2 is YFSETQ. The chain's CDR3 is CASSLAGRDEQYF. The CDR3 coding sequence is TGCGCCAGCAGCTTGGCGGGGAGGGACGAGCAGTACTTC.